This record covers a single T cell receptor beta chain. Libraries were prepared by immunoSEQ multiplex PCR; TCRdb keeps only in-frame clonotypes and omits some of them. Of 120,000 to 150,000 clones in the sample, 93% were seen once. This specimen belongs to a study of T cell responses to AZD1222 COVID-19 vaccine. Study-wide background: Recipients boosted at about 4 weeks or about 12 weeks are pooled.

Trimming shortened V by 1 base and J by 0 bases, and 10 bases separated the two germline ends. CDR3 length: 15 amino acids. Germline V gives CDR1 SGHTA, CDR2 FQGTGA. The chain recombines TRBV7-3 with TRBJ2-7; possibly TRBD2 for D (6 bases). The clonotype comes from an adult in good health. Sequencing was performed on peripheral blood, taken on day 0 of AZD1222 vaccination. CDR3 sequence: CASSLMREGSYEQYF. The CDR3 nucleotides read TGTGCCAGCAGCTTAATGCGGGAAGGCTCCTACGAGCAGTACTTC. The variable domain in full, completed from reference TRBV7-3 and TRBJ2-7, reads GAGVSQTPSNKVTEKGKYVELRCDPISGHTALYWYRQSLGQGPEFLIYFQGTGAADDSGLPNDRFFAVRPEGSVSTLKIQRTERGDSAVYLCASSLMREGSYEQYFGPGTRLTVT.